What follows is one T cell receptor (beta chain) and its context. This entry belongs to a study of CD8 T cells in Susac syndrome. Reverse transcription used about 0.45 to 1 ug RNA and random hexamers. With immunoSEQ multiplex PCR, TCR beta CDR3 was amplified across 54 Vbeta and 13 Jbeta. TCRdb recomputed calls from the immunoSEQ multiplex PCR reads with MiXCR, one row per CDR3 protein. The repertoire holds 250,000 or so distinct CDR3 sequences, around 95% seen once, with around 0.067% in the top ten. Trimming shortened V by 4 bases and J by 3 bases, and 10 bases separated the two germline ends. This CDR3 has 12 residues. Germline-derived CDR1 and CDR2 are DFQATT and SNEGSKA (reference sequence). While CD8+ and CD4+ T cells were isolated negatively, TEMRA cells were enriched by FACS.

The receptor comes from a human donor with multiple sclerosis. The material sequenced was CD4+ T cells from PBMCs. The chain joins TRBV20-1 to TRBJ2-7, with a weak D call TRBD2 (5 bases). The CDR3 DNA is TGCAGTGCTACCCGGGGAGACTACGAGCAGTACTTC. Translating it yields CSATRGDYEQYF.